What follows are 30 T cell receptor beta chains derived from one specimen sequenced in a study of Graves' ophthalmopathy and Graves' hyperthyroidism. Amplifying from RNA transcripts, the study obtained TCR beta CDR3 regions. A first-round RT-PCR used HTBI primers, followed by a second-round multiplex PCR. TCRdb fed the multiplex PCR reads into MiXCR, producing one record per CDR3 protein. The table has about 620,000 distinct CDR3 sequences, approximately 21% seen once; the top ten hold roughly 6.9%. Material: peripheral blood. The receptors come from a woman aged 18-29 years with stable Graves' hyperthyroidism. Some clones in this sample may be carry-over from other donors' samples.

This clonotype was counted many times. This sequence joins TRBV28 and TRBJ2-7; 9 bases agree with TRBD1. CDR3 length equals 13 residues. CDR1 is MDHEN and CDR2 is SYDVKM in the germline V gene. J gave up 2 bases and V 7 bases, and 3 bases lay outside the gene matches. The CDR3 loop reads CASKGQGPYEQYF. In DNA, the CDR3 is TGTGCCAGCAAGGGACAGGGTCCCTACGAGCAGTACTTC.

This clonotype was seen at least ten times. The J gene is TRBJ2-5, the V gene TRBV20-1; D possibly corresponds to TRBD1 (6 bases). V was cut by 3 bases and J by 5 bases, with 16 bases left in between. CDR3 size: 14 residues. Germline V gene lookup returns CDR1 DFQATT and CDR2 SNEGSKA (reference sequence). Here the CDR3 DNA reads TGCAGTGCTAGTTACAGGGAGAGATCCGAGACCCAGTACTTC. Translating gives CSASYRERSETQYF.

This clonotype was seen repeatedly, ten times or more. The J gene is TRBJ1-1, the V gene TRBV13; 7 nucleotides line up with TRBD1. CDR3 length: 14 residues. Germline assignment: CDR1 PRHDT and CDR2 FYEKMQ (reference sequence). V trimming: 5 bases; J trimming: 7 bases; junction bases outside the gene matches: 10. Written as DNA, the CDR3 is TGTGCCAGCAGCGTCGTCCGGGACAGCGTTGAAGCTTTCTTT. It codes for CASSVVRDSVEAFF. Using reference TRBV13 and TRBJ1-1 for the parts outside the CDR3, the full variable domain is AAGVIQSPRHLIKEKRETATLKCYPIPRHDTVYWYQQGPGQDPQFLISFYEKMQSDKGSIPDRFSAQQFSDYHSELNMSSLELGDSALYFCASSVVRDSVEAFFGQGTRLTVV.

This clonotype appeared many times. This chain links TRBV2 with TRBJ2-2; no firm D call. V lost 4 bases to trimming and J lost 2 bases, with 8 bases between them. The CDR3 covers 14 residues. Germline values: CDR1 SNHLY, CDR2 FYNNEI. The CDR3 is CASSVKPNTGELFF. For the CDR3, the DNA is TGTGCCAGCAGTGTGAAGCCTAACACCGGGGAGCTGTTTTTT.

This clonotype was detected many times. J is TRBJ2-5 and V is TRBV7-2, with D perhaps assigned TRBD1 or TRBD2 (5 bases each). Trimming cost V 2 bases and J 2 bases, with 12 bases left between them. The germline V gene encodes CDR1 SGHTA and CDR2 FQGNSA. The CDR3 sequence is 15 residues long. The CDR3 DNA sequence: TGTGCCAGCAGCTTATCCGGGACCCCTCAAGAGACCCAGTACTTC. Encoded protein: CASSLSGTPQETQYF.

This clonotype was counted many times. V is TRBV7-2 and J is TRBJ1-5; 9 bases agree with TRBD1. Germline V CDR1 and CDR2: SGHTA, FQGNSA. Germline trimming cut 5 bases from V and 9 bases from J; bases unmatched to any gene: 11. This CDR3 is 15 amino acids long. The CDR3 nucleotides are TGTGCCAGCAGCCCTACCGGGACAGGGATTGGGCCCCAGCATTTT. Translating gives CASSPTGTGIGPQHF.

This clonotype was found a few times. The chain recombines TRBV20-1 with TRBJ1-1; D uncertain. Trimming cost V 2 bases and J 1 base, with 8 bases left between them. Germline CDR1 DFQATT, CDR2 SNEGSKA (reference sequence). The CDR3 length is 13 residues. The CDR3 coding sequence is TGCAGTGCTAGAATAGGGCGGAACACTGAAGCTTTCTTT. Translation: CSARIGRNTEAFF.

This clonotype was detected ten times or more. This chain uses TRBV12-3 or TRBV12-4 with TRBJ1-1; 7 nucleotides agree with TRBD1. After removal of 5 bases from V and 0 bases from J, the junction contained 6 bases not matched to a gene. The CDR3 consists of 15 residues. CDR3 protein: CASSQGQALNTEAFF. The CDR3 DNA is TGTGCCAGCAGTCAAGGACAGGCCTTGAACACTGAAGCTTTCTTT.

The table lists this clonotype with many counts. The chain links TRBV28 to TRBJ1-1, with TRBD1 as a possible D gene (5 bases). The CDR3 loop spans 14 amino acids. CDR1 is MDHEN, CDR2 SYDVKM, per germline. V lost 3 bases and J lost 4, with 12 bases in between. CDR3 sequence: CASSFQGGSTEAFF. Here the CDR3 DNA reads TGTGCCAGCAGTTTTCAGGGCGGTAGCACTGAAGCTTTCTTT.

The CDR3 DNA sequence: TGTGCCAGCAGCCGACTAGCAGAGTACGAGCAGTACTTC. Amino acids: CASSRLAEYEQYF. The chain recombines TRBV7-8 with TRBJ2-7; 7 bases match TRBD2. Germline V lookup: CDR1 SGHVS, CDR2 FQNEAQ. The length of the CDR3 is 13 residues. J gave up 4 bases and V 5 bases, and 5 bases lay outside the gene matches. The variable domain in full, completed from reference TRBV7-8 and TRBJ2-7, reads GAGVSQSPRYKVAKRGQDVALRCDPISGHVSLFWYQQALGQGPEFLTYFQNEAQLDKSGLPSDRFFAERPEGSVSTLKIQRTQQEDSAVYLCASSRLAEYEQYFGPGTRLTVT.

This clonotype came up many times. The chain is built from TRBV20-1 and TRBJ1-2, with D unclear. V lost 3 bases to trimming and J lost 2 bases, with 10 bases between them. Germline CDR1 is DFQATT and CDR2 is SNEGSKA (reference sequence). CDR3 length: 13 residues. The DNA of the CDR3 is TGCAGTGCTAGTGCCCTCTTCAACTATGGCTACACCTTC. Translated, it gives CSASALFNYGYTF.

In its sample, this clonotype was seen many times. CDR3 nucleotides: TGCGCCAGCAGCAAAAAACAGGGGGCGCCCTACGAGCAGTACTTC. It yields the protein CASSKKQGAPYEQYF. V usage is TRBV5-1 and J usage is TRBJ2-7; the match to TRBD1 covers 9 bases. Per germline, CDR1 SGHRS and CDR2 YFSETQ. The CDR3 is made up of 15 amino acids. V gave up 4 bases and J gave up 2 bases; unmatched junction bases: 7. Full variable domain (outside the CDR3, taken from reference TRBV5-1 and TRBJ2-7): KAGVTQTPRYLIKTRGQQVTLSCSPISGHRSVSWYQQTPGQGLQFLFEYFSETQRNKGNFPGRFSGRQFSNSRSEMNVSTLELGDSALYLCASSKKQGAPYEQYFGPGTRLTVT.

This clonotype has more than one count but fewer than ten. V is TRBV12-3 or TRBV12-4 and J is TRBJ1-1; D gene unclear. The CDR3 has 14 residues. The V and J ends lost 3 bases and 8 bases respectively, with 16 bases between them. The CDR3 nucleotides are TGTGCCAGCAGTTTGGTTGGGGTCAAAACGGAAGCTTTCTTT. Translated: CASSLVGVKTEAFF.

This clonotype was seen ten or more times. The chain has TRBV4-2 and TRBJ2-7; possible D gene TRBD2, 5 bases. V dropped 0 bases and J dropped 3 bases, with 12 bases sitting between them. Looked up from germline, CDR1 is LGHNA and CDR2 is YNFKEQ. This CDR3 is 15 amino acids long. The CDR3 loop is CASSQEAGIFYEQYF. The CDR3 nucleotides read TGTGCCAGCAGCCAAGAGGCCGGGATTTTCTACGAGCAGTACTTC.

The rearrangement uses TRBV12-3 or TRBV12-4 and TRBJ2-5; 11 nucleotides align to TRBD1. This CDR3 is built from 15 residues. Losses at the gene ends were 5 bases for V and 5 bases for J; bases not matched to a gene: 7. CDR3 region: CASSHGTGGIETQYF. The CDR3 DNA is TGTGCCAGCAGTCACGGGACAGGGGGAATTGAGACCCAGTACTTC.

The V and J genes are TRBV6-5 and TRBJ2-7, with D tentatively TRBD2 (5 bases). The V and J ends lost 0 bases and 6 bases respectively, with 12 bases between them. CDR3 length: 14 amino acids. From germline, CDR1 is MNHEY and CDR2 SVGAGI. The DNA for the CDR3 is TGTGCCAGCAGTTACTCTAGCGAATCTACCGAGCAGTACTTC. Its protein product is CASSYSSESTEQYF.

This clonotype came up many times. CDR3 amino acids: CASKTPGQGGRTEAFF. CDR3 DNA sequence: TGCGCCAGCAAAACCCCGGGACAGGGAGGCAGGACCGAAGCTTTCTTT. The chain couples TRBV5-1 to TRBJ1-1; TRBD1 matches 9 bases. Losses at the gene ends were 6 bases for V and 8 bases for J; bases not matched to a gene: 17. This CDR3 is built from 16 residues. The germline gives CDR1 SGHRS, CDR2 YFSETQ.

There are a few counts of this clonotype. The chain joins TRBV7-2 to TRBJ2-5; tentative D call: TRBD1 (6 bases). Germline lookup yields CDR1 SGHTA and CDR2 FQGNSA. V was shortened by 3 bases and J by 2 bases, with 13 bases between the two germline ends. The CDR3 runs to 15 residues. CDR3 amino acids: CASSFVRGNQETQYF. DNA for the CDR3: TGTGCCAGCAGCTTTGTCAGGGGAAATCAAGAGACCCAGTACTTC.

This clonotype was counted many times. The chain carries TRBV6-1 and TRBJ1-5, with no clear D. Deletions cut 0 bases from V and 1 base from J, with 4 bases between. CDR1 and CDR2 (germline): MNHNS, SASEGT. This CDR3 has 14 residues. The CDR3 protein is CASSEANSNQPQHF. Here the CDR3 DNA reads TGTGCCAGCAGTGAAGCGAACAGCAATCAGCCCCAGCATTTT.

In this sample, this clonotype turned up many times. The chain has TRBV6-1 and TRBJ2-7; D is perhaps TRBD1 (5 bases). Per the germline V gene, CDR1 is MNHNS and CDR2 is SASEGT. The germline V and J ends were trimmed by 2 bases and 6 bases, with 11 bases remaining between them. The CDR3 extends over 13 amino acids. CDR3 residues: CASSEQGPLEQYF. The CDR3 nucleotides read TGTGCCAGCAGTGAACAGGGCCCCCTCGAGCAGTACTTC.

The chain recombines TRBV28 with TRBJ2-5, with TRBD1 matching 10 bases. The CDR3 is 17 amino acids. Trimming removed 7 bases from V and 0 bases from J; junction bases left unmatched: 11. Germline values: CDR1 MDHEN, CDR2 SYDVKM. Written as DNA, the CDR3 is TGTGCCAGCATCCCCCTAGCCGGGACAGGGGACCAAGAGACCCAGTACTTC. This codes for CASIPLAGTGDQETQYF. Full variable domain (remainder filled in from reference TRBV28 and TRBJ2-5): DVKVTQSSRYLVKRTGEKVFLECVQDMDHENMFWYRQDPGLGLRLIYFSYDVKMKEKGDIPEGYSVSREKKERFSLILESASTNQTSMYLCASIPLAGTGDQETQYFGPGTRLLVL.

This clonotype occurred a few times. The rearrangement links TRBV11-1 to TRBJ1-3; 7 bases map to TRBD1. J was trimmed by 0 bases and V by 8 bases; bases with no gene match: 10. The length of the CDR3 is 16 residues. Germline V CDR1 and CDR2: SGHAT, FQDESV (reference sequence). CDR3 coding DNA: TGTGCCAGCGGGACAGCTCCTCATAGCTCTGGAAACACCATATATTTT. Residues: CASGTAPHSSGNTIYF. Full variable domain (outside the CDR3, taken from reference TRBV11-1 and TRBJ1-3): EAEVAQSPRYKITEKSQAVAFWCDPISGHATLYWYRQILGQGPELLVQFQDESVVDDSQLPKDRFSAERLKGVDSTLKIQPAELGDSAMYLCASGTAPHSSGNTIYFGEGSWLTVV.

Many counts were recorded for this clonotype. J is TRBJ1-2 and V is TRBV27; TRBD1 agrees at 7 bases. Unmatched junction bases numbered 13, after V lost 5 bases and J lost 4 bases. The CDR3 consists of 16 residues. In germline, CDR1 is MNHEY, CDR2 SMNVEV (reference sequence). The CDR3 reads CASSPNVQGFAYGYTF. CDR3 DNA sequence: TGTGCCAGCAGTCCGAACGTACAGGGGTTCGCCTATGGCTACACCTTC.

V gene TRBV5-1 combines with J gene TRBJ2-7, with D possibly TRBD1 on 6 matching bases. Germline V gene lookup returns CDR1 SGHRS and CDR2 YFSETQ. V gave up 2 bases and J gave up 0 bases, with 15 bases separating them. The CDR3 has 16 amino acids. CDR3 sequence reads: CASSLDRDKSSYEQYF. The CDR3 DNA reads TGCGCCAGCAGCTTAGACCGGGACAAGAGCTCCTACGAGCAGTACTTC. Full variable domain (rest looked up from reference TRBV5-1 and TRBJ2-7): KAGVTQTPRYLIKTRGQQVTLSCSPISGHRSVSWYQQTPGQGLQFLFEYFSETQRNKGNFPGRFSGRQFSNSRSEMNVSTLELGDSALYLCASSLDRDKSSYEQYFGPGTRLTVT.

This clonotype was counted only a few times. V is TRBV6-1 and J is TRBJ2-2, with D perhaps TRBD1 or TRBD2 (6 bases each). V shed 7 bases and J shed 4 bases, with 19 bases lying between them. This CDR3 region has 16 residues. The germline V gene has CDR1 MNHNS and CDR2 SASEGT. CDR3 protein: CASNLGGPGGTGELFF. CDR3 bases: TGTGCCAGCAATCTGGGGGGCCCCGGCGGCACCGGGGAGCTGTTTTTT.

This clonotype has at least ten counts. The rearrangement links TRBV6-1 to TRBJ2-6, with 9 bases matching TRBD1. Trimming removed 5 bases from V and 3 bases from J; junction bases left unmatched: 5. The CDR3 spans 16 residues. Per germline, CDR1 MNHNS and CDR2 SASEGT. CDR3 bases: TGTGCCAGCAGTACCGGGACAGGGAATGGGGCCAACGTCCTGACTTTC. Translation: CASSTGTGNGANVLTF.

In its sample, this clonotype was seen many times. CDR3 DNA: TGTGCCAGCAGCCTAAGCGGGGGCTCATCAGATACGCAGTATTTT. Its protein product is CASSLSGGSSDTQYF. V is TRBV6-1 and J is TRBJ2-3; 8 bases match TRBD2. The CDR3 runs 15 residues. V shed 6 bases and J 4 bases; nucleotides not matched to a gene: 9. CDR1 and CDR2 (germline): MNHNS, SASEGT.

The table lists this clonotype with a few counts. The rearrangement joins TRBV20-1 to TRBJ2-5; 7 positions agree with TRBD2. V lost 3 bases and J lost 1; bases outside the gene matches: 5. Germline CDR1 reads DFQATT; CDR2 reads SNEGSKA (reference sequence). The CDR3 extends over 14 amino acids. The CDR3 coding sequence is TGCAGTGCTAGGGAGCTAGCGGCCCAAGAGACCCAGTACTTC. It encodes CSARELAAQETQYF.

This clonotype has ten or more counts. The gene calls are TRBV5-1 and TRBJ2-7; 11 bases are a match to TRBD2. Germline CDR1 is SGHRS and CDR2 is YFSETQ. The CDR3 contains 14 residues. Trimming cost V 4 bases and J 3 bases; bases outside gene matches: 3. CDR3 region: CASSTGTSGYEQYF. The CDR3 nucleotides are TGCGCCAGCAGCACCGGGACTAGCGGCTACGAGCAGTACTTC.

This sequence joins TRBV20-1 and TRBJ2-7, with 8 bases aligning to TRBD1. The CDR3 runs 16 residues. Trimming took 1 base from V and 3 from J; bases not matched to a gene: 11. In germline, CDR1 is DFQATT, CDR2 SNEGSKA (reference sequence). Here the CDR3 DNA reads TGCAGTGCTAGAGGAGGCATTAGGACAGGGCGCTACGAGCAGTACTTC. It translates to CSARGGIRTGRYEQYF.